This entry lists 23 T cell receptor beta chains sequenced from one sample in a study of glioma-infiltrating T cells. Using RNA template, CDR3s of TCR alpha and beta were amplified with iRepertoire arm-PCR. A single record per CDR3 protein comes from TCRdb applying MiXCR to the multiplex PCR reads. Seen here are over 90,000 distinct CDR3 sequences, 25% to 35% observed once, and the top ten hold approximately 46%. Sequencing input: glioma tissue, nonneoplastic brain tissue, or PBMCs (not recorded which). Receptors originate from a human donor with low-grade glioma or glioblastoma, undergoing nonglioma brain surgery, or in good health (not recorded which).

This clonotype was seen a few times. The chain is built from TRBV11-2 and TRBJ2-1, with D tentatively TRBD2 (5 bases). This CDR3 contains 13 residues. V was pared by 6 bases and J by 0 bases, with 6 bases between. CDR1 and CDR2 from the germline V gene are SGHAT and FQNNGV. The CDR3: CASRTSSYNEQFF. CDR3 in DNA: TGTGCCAGCAGAACTAGCTCCTACAATGAGCAGTTCTTC. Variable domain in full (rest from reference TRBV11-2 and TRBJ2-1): EAGVAQSPRYKIIEKRQSVAFWCNPISGHATLYWYQQILGQGPKLLIQFQNNGVVDDSQLPKDRFSAERLKGVDSTLKIQPAKLEDSAVYLCASRTSSYNEQFFGPGTRLTVL.

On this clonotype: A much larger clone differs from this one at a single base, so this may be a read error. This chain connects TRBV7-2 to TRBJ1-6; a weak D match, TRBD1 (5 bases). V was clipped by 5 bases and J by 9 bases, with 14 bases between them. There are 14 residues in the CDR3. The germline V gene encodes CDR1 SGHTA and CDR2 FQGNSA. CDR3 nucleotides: TGTGCCAGCAGCCCGAGACAGAACTGTTCACCCCTCCACTTT. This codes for CASSPRQNCSPLHF.

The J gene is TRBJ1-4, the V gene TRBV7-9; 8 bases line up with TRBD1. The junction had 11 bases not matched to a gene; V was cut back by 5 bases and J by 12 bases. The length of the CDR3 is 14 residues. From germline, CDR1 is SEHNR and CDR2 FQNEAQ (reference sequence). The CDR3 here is CASSLLDRDEELFF. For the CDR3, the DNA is TGTGCCAGCAGCCTTCTGGACAGGGATGAGGAACTGTTTTTT.

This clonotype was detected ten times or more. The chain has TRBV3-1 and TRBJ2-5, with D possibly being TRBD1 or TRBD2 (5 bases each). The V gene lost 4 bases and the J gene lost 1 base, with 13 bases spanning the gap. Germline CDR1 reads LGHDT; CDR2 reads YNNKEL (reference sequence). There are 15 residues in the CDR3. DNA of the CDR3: TGTGCCAGCAGCCCCGGTGAGGGGAGCCAAGAGACCCAGTACTTC. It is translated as CASSPGEGSQETQYF.

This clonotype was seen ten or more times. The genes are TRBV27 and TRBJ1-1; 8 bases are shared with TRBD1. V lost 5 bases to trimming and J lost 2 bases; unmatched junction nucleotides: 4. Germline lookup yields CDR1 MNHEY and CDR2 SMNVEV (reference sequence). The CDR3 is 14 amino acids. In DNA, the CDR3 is TGTGCCAGCAGTAACGCAGGGGGCAACACTGAAGCTTTCTTT. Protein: CASSNAGGNTEAFF.

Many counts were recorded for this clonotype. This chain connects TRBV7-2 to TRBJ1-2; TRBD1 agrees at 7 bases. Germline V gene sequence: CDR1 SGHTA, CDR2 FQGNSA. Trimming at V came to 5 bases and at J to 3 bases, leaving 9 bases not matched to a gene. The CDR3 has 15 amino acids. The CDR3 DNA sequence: TGTGCCAGCAGCGCCCCAGACAGGGTCGACTATGGCTACACCTTC. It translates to CASSAPDRVDYGYTF.

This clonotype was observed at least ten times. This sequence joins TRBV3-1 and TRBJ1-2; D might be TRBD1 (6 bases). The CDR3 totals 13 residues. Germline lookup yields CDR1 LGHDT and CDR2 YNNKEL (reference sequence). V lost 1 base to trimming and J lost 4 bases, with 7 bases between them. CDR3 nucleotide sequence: TGTGCCAGCAGCCAAGGAGGGGGCTATGGCTACACCTTC. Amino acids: CASSQGGGYGYTF.

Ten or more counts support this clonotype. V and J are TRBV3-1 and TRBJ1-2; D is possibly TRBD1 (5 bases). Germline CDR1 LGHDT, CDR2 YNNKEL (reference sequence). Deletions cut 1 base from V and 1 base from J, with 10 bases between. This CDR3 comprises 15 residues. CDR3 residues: CASSQGGRSNYGYTF. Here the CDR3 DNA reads TGTGCCAGCAGCCAAGGGGGACGGAGTAACTATGGCTACACCTTC.

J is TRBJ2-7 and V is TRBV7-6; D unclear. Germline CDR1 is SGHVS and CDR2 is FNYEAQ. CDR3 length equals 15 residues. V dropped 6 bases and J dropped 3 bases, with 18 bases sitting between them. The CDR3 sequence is CASSRGSDSVYEQYF. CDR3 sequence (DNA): TGTGCCAGCAGTCGCGGCTCGGATTCGGTCTACGAGCAGTACTTC.

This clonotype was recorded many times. The CDR3 DNA reads TGTGCTAGTGGTTTTTCCGCGTCAGATACGCAGTATTTT. As protein: CASGFSASDTQYF. The V and J genes are TRBV12-5 and TRBJ2-3; D unclear. Germline V gene sequence: CDR1 LGHNT, CDR2 FRNRAP. The V end lost 3 bases, the J end lost 4 bases, and 8 bases lay between the germline ends. The CDR3 consists of 13 residues.

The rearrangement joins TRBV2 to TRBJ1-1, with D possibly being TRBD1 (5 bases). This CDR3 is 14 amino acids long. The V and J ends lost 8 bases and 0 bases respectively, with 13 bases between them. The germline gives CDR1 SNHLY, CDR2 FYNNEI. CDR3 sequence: CASHREGMNTEAFF. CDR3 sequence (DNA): TGTGCCAGCCATCGGGAGGGGATGAACACTGAAGCTTTCTTT.

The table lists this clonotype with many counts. CDR3 nucleotide sequence: TGTGCCATCAGTTTCCGGGGTGACACTGAAGCTTTCTTT. As protein: CAISFRGDTEAFF. The chain employs TRBV10-3 and TRBJ1-1; D gene unclear. The V and J ends lost 5 bases and 3 bases respectively, with 10 bases between them. The CDR3 runs 13 residues. CDR1 is ENHRY and CDR2 is SYGVKD in the germline V gene.

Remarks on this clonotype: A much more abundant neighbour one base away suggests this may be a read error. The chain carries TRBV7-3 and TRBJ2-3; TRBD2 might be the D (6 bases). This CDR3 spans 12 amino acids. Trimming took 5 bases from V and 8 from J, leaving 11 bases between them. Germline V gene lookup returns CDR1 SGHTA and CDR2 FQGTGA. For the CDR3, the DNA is TGTGCCAGCAGCCTAGGACTACCTACGCAGTATTTT. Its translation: CASSLGLPTQYF.

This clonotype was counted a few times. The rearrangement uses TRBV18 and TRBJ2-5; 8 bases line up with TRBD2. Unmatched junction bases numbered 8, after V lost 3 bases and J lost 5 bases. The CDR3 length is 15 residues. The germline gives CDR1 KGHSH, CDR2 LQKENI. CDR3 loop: CASSPNSGDRETQYF. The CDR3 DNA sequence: TGTGCCAGCTCACCTAATAGCGGGGACCGCGAGACCCAGTACTTC.

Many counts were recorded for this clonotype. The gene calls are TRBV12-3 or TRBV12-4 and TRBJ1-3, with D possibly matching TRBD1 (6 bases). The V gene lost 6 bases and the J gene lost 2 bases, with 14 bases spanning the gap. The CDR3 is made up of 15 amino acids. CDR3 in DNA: TGTGCCAGCAGCTCCGGGGGCGGGGCTGGAAACACCATATATTTT. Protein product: CASSSGGGAGNTIYF.

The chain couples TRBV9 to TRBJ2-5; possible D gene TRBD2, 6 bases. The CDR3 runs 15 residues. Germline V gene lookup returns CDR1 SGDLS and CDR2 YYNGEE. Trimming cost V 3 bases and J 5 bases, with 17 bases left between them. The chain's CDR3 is CASSATGHGGETQYF. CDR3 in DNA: TGTGCCAGCAGCGCGACCGGACACGGAGGGGAGACCCAGTACTTC.

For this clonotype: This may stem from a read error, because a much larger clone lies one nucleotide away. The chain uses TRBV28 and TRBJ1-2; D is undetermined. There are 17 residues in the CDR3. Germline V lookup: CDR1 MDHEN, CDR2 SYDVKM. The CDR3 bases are TGTGCCAGCAGTCCCGGTGGCGTCGCCTACTTTTACTATGGCTACATCTTC. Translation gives CASSPGGVAYFYYGYIF.

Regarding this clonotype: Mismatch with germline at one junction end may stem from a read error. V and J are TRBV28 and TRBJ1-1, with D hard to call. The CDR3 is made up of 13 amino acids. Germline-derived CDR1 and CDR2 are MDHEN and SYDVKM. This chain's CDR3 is CASSRTWNTEALF. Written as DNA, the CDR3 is TGTGCCAGCAGTCGGACTTGGAACACTGAAGCTTTGTTT.

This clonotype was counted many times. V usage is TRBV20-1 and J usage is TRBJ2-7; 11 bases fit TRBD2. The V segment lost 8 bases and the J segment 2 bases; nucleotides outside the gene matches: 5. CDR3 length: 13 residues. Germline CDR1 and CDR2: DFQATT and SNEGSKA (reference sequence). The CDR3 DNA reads TGCAGTTCCCGACTAGCGGGGACCTACGAGCAGTACTTC. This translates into CSSRLAGTYEQYF.

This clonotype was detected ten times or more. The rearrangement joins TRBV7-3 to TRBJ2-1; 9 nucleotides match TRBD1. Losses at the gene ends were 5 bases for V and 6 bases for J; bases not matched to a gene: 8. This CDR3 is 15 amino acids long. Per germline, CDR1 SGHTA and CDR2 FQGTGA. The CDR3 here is CASSLRDRAFNEQFF. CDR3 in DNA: TGTGCCAGCAGCCTCCGGGACAGGGCGTTCAATGAGCAGTTCTTC.

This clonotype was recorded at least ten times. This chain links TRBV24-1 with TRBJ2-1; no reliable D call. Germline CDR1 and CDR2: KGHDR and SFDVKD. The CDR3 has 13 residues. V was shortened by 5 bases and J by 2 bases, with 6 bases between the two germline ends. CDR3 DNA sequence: TGTGCCACCAGTGGGTCAGCCTACAATGAGCAGTTCTTC. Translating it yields CATSGSAYNEQFF.

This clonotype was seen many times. CDR3 region: CASSLRSSSYEQYF. CDR3 DNA: TGTGCCAGCAGCTTAAGGTCCAGTTCCTACGAGCAGTACTTC. The V and J genes are TRBV7-2 and TRBJ2-7; the D is unclear. The CDR3 extends over 14 amino acids. Trimming pared 2 bases from V and 1 base from J, leaving 9 bases between. In germline, CDR1 is SGHTA, CDR2 FQGNSA.

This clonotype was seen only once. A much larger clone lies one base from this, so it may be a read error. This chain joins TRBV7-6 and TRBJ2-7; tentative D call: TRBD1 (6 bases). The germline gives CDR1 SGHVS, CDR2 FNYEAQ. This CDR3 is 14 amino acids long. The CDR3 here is CASSSTTGFYEQHF. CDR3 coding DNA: TGTGCCAGCAGCTCAACCACAGGGTTTTACGAGCAGCACTTC.